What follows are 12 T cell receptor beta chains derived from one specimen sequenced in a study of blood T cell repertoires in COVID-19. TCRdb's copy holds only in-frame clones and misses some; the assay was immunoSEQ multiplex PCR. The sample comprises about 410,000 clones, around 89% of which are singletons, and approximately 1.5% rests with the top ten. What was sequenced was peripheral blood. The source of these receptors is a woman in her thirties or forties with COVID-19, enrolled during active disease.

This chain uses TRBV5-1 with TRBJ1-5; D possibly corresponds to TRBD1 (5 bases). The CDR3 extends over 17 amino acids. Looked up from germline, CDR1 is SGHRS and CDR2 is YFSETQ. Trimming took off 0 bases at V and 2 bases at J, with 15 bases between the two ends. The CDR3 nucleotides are TGCGCCAGCAGCTTGGCCCCGGCAGGGTCAGGCAATCAGCCCCAGCATTTT. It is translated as CASSLAPAGSGNQPQHF.

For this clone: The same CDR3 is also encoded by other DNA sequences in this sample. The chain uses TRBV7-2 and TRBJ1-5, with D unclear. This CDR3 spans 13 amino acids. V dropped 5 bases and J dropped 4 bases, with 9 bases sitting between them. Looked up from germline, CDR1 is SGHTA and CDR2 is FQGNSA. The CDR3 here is CASSPGSNQPQHF. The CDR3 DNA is TGTGCCAGCAGCCCGGGGAGTAATCAGCCCCAGCATTTT.

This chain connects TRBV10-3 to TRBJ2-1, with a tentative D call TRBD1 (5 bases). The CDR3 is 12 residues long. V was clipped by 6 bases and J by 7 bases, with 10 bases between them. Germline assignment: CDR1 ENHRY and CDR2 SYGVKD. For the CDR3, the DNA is TGTGCCATCAGCTCGCAGGGAAATGAGCAGTTCTTC. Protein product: CAISSQGNEQFF.

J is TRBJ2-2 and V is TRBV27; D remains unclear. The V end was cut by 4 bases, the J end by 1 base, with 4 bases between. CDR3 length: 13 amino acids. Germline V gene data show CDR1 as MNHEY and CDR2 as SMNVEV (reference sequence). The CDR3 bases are TGTGCCAGCAGTTATATGAACACCGGGGAGCTGTTTTTT. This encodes CASSYMNTGELFF.

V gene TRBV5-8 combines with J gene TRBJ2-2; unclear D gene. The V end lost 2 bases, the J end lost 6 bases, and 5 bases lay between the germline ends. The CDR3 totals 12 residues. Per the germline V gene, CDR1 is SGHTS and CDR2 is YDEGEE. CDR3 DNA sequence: TGTGCCAGCAGCTTACAGTCCGGGGAGCTGTTTTTT. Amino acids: CASSLQSGELFF.

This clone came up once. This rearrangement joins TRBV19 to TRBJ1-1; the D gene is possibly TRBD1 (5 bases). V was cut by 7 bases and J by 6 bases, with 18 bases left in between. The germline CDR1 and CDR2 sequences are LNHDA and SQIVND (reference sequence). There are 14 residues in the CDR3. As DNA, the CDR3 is TGTGCCAGTAATCTGGGCTGGCAGGGCTCTGAAGCTTTCTTT. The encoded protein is CASNLGWQGSEAFF.

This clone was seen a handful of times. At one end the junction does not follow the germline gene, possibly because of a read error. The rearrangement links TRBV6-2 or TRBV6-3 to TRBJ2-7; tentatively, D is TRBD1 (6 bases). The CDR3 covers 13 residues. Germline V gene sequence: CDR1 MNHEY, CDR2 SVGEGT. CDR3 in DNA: TGTGCCAGCAGTTACTCCGCCGCAGGGGCCGGTGCCTTC. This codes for CASSYSAAGAGAF.

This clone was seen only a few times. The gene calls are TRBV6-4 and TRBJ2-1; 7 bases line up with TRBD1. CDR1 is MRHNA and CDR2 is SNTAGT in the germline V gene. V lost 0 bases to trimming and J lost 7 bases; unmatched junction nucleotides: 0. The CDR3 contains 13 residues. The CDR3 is CASSDSDRNEQFF. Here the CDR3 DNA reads TGTGCCAGCAGTGACTCGGACAGGAATGAGCAGTTCTTC.

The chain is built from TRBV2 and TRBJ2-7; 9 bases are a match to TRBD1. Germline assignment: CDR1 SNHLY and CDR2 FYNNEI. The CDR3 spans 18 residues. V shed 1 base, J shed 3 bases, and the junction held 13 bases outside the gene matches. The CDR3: CASSEVTPDRGFYYEQYF. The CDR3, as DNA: TGTGCCAGCAGTGAAGTCACTCCCGACAGGGGGTTCTACTACGAGCAGTACTTC. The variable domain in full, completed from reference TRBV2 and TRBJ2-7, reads EPEVTQTPSHQVTQMGQEVILRCVPISNHLYFYWYRQILGQKVEFLVSFYNNEISEKSEIFDDQFSVERPDGSNFTLKIRSTKLEDSAMYFCASSEVTPDRGFYYEQYFGPGTRLTVT.

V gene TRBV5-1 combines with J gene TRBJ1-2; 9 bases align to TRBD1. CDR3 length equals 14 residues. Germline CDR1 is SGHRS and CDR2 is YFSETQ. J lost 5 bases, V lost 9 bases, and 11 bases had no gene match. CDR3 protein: CATGSGTGRYGYTF. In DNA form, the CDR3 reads TGCGCCACCGGATCGGGGACAGGGAGGTATGGCTACACCTTC. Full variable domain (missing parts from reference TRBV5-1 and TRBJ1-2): KAGVTQTPRYLIKTRGQQVTLSCSPISGHRSVSWYQQTPGQGLQFLFEYFSETQRNKGNFPGRFSGRQFSNSRSEMNVSTLELGDSALYLCATGSGTGRYGYTFGSGTRLTVV.

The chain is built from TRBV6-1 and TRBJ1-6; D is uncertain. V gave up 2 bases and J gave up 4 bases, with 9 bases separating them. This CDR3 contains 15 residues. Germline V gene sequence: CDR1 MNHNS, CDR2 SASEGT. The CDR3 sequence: CASSERSVYNSPLHF. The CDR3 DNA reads TGTGCCAGCAGTGAAAGAAGCGTATATAATTCACCCCTCCACTTT.

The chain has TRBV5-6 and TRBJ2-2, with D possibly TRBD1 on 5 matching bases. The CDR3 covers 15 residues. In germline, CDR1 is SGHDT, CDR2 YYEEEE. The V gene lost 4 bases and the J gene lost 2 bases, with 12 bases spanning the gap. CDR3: CASSHRRDNTGELFF. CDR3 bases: TGTGCCAGCAGCCACAGGAGAGATAACACCGGGGAGCTGTTTTTT. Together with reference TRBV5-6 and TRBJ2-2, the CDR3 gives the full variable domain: DAGVTQSPTHLIKTRGQQVTLRCSPKSGHDTVSWYQQALGQGPQFIFQYYEEEERQRGNFPDRFSGHQFPNYSSELNVNALLLGDSALYLCASSHRRDNTGELFFGEGSRLTVL.